These T cell receptor beta chains were read from a single sample in a study of shared T cell receptors in the human thymus. Libraries were prepared by immunoSEQ multiplex PCR; TCRdb keeps only in-frame clonotypes and omits some of them. The table lists about 730,000 clones, 70% to 90% of them singletons. This sample was also put to use in a study of human thymus T cells.

Source material: thymocytes. The receptors were gathered from a girl less than two years old with a congenital heart defect. CDR3s include the opening cysteine and the closing phenylalanine or tryptophan. Each record gives: CDR3 DNA, CDR3 protein, clone size, V gene, D gene, J gene. The D gene is left open where the match is weak. A clone size is listed for some rows: how often the clone was seen (once, few, many), or a class if it is expanded.

CDR3 DNA: TGTGCCAGCAGTTCTGACAGGGGGAACTATGGCTACACCTTC
CDR3 protein: CASSSDRGNYGYTF
clone size: NA
V gene: TRBV6-6
D gene: TRBD1
J gene: TRBJ1-2

CDR3 DNA: TGTGCCAGCAGTCCTCACACAGGGACCCTGCGCTTCTTC
CDR3 protein: CASSPHTGTLRFF
clone size: NA
V gene: TRBV6-4
D gene: NA
J gene: TRBJ1-2

CDR3 DNA: TGTGCCAGCAGTTCCGGAACAGCCCCCGACTACTTC
CDR3 protein: CASSSGTAPDYF
clone size: NA
V gene: TRBV6-5
D gene: NA
J gene: TRBJ1-2

CDR3 DNA: TGTGCCAGCAGCCGTCTAAGCGGGGGCGCTGGCTACACCTTC
CDR3 protein: CASSRLSGGAGYTF
clone size: NA
V gene: TRBV7-2
D gene: NA
J gene: TRBJ1-2

CDR3 DNA: TGTGCCAGCAGCGTAGGGCCGGGACTACGAAAAGAGACCCAGTACTTC
CDR3 protein: CASSVGPGLRKETQYF
clone size: NA
V gene: TRBV9
D gene: TRBD2
J gene: TRBJ2-5

CDR3 DNA: TGTGCCACCAGCAGAGATAGGAAGACTGGGGGGGGGCAAGGGGTCGGGGAGCTGTTTTTT
CDR3 protein: CATSRDRKTGGGQGVGELFF
clone size: NA
V gene: TRBV15
D gene: NA
J gene: TRBJ2-2

CDR3 DNA: TGTGCCACCAGCAGAGATCTGGGCAGGGGGATACGAAACACTGAAGCTTTCTTT
CDR3 protein: CATSRDLGRGIRNTEAFF
clone size: NA
V gene: TRBV15
D gene: TRBD1
J gene: TRBJ1-1

CDR3 DNA: TGTGCCAGCAGCCACGTTTCACAGGGTCCTTGGTACCAAGAGACCCAGTACTTC
CDR3 protein: CASSHVSQGPWYQETQYF
clone size: NA
V gene: TRBV14
D gene: NA
J gene: TRBJ2-5

CDR3 DNA: TGTGCCACCAGCAGAGACAGGGCGACGGAGACCCAGTACTTC
CDR3 protein: CATSRDRATETQYF
clone size: NA
V gene: TRBV15
D gene: NA
J gene: TRBJ2-5

CDR3 DNA: TGCGCCAGCCAAATCGACAGCCCGTTAGACACTGAAGCTTTCTTT
CDR3 protein: CASQIDSPLDTEAFF
clone size: NA
V gene: TRBV5-1
D gene: NA
J gene: TRBJ1-1

CDR3 DNA: TGTGCCAGCAGCGAACGGACAGAGGGTGAAGCTTTCTTT
CDR3 protein: CASSERTEGEAFF
clone size: once
V gene: TRBV9
D gene: NA
J gene: TRBJ1-1

CDR3 DNA: TGTGCCAGCAGTGCCTACAGGGGGCGAGCTTTCTTT
CDR3 protein: CASSAYRGRAFF
clone size: NA
V gene: TRBV25-1
D gene: TRBD1
J gene: TRBJ1-1

CDR3 DNA: TGTGCCAGCACCCGCCGGGGAGCGAACACCGGGGAGCTGTTTTTT
CDR3 protein: CASTRRGANTGELFF
clone size: once
V gene: TRBV6-1
D gene: NA
J gene: TRBJ2-2

CDR3 DNA: TGTGCCAGCAGTAAAAGACAGGGTACCCCCGGGGAGCTGTTTTTT
CDR3 protein: CASSKRQGTPGELFF
clone size: few
V gene: TRBV6-5
D gene: TRBD1
J gene: TRBJ2-2

CDR3 DNA: TGTGCCAGCAGCGGATCCCCCACCTCGACAGGCCGTAACTATGGCTACACCTTC
CDR3 protein: CASSGSPTSTGRNYGYTF
clone size: NA
V gene: TRBV9
D gene: NA
J gene: TRBJ1-2

CDR3 DNA: TGTGCCAGCAGCTTATTTCGAACCTCGGGGAGCACTGAAGCTTTCTTT
CDR3 protein: CASSLFRTSGSTEAFF
clone size: NA
V gene: TRBV7-6
D gene: NA
J gene: TRBJ1-1

CDR3 DNA: TGTGCCAGCAGCTCGCAAGGGGAAGAGTATGGCTACACCTTC
CDR3 protein: CASSSQGEEYGYTF
clone size: NA
V gene: TRBV7-2
D gene: NA
J gene: TRBJ1-2

CDR3 DNA: TGCGCCAGCAGCTACAGGGAAATAGGCGCTACCTATAATTCACCCCTCCACTTT
CDR3 protein: CASSYREIGATYNSPLHF
clone size: NA
V gene: TRBV5-1
D gene: NA
J gene: TRBJ1-6

CDR3 DNA: TGTGCCAGCTCACCCCCTGGGTCAGGGGGGTGGACCTACGAGCAGTACTTC
CDR3 protein: CASSPPGSGGWTYEQYF
clone size: NA
V gene: TRBV18
D gene: NA
J gene: TRBJ2-7

CDR3 DNA: TGTGCCAGCAGCTTACCATCCGCGGCTTCCCTTACGGGTGAGCAGTTCTTC
CDR3 protein: CASSLPSAASLTGEQFF
clone size: NA
V gene: TRBV5-4
D gene: NA
J gene: TRBJ2-1

CDR3 DNA: TGTGCCAGCAGCTTAGCCCTTGGCTTAAAACTAGCGGGGGGGAAAAAAGGGAATGAGCAGTTCTTC
CDR3 protein: CASSLALGLKLAGGKKGNEQFF
clone size: NA
V gene: TRBV7-6
D gene: TRBD2
J gene: TRBJ2-1

CDR3 DNA: TGCAGCGTTGGGGACAGCGACTCTAGTACCTTC
CDR3 protein: CSVGDSDSSTF
clone size: few
V gene: TRBV29-1
D gene: TRBD1
J gene: TRBJ1-2

CDR3 DNA: TGTGCCAGCAGGGGTGGACAGGCTGGGACCTACGAGCAGTACTTC
CDR3 protein: CASRGGQAGTYEQYF
clone size: NA
V gene: TRBV6-6
D gene: TRBD1
J gene: TRBJ2-7

CDR3 DNA: TGTGCCAGCAGTCTAGCGGGGGGGCGTTCCTACGAGCAGTACTTC
CDR3 protein: CASSLAGGRSYEQYF
clone size: NA
V gene: TRBV27
D gene: TRBD2
J gene: TRBJ2-7

CDR3 DNA: TGTGCCAGCAGAGGGAGGGATCAGCCCCAGCATTTT
CDR3 protein: CASRGRDQPQHF
clone size: NA
V gene: TRBV28
D gene: NA
J gene: TRBJ1-5

CDR3 DNA: TGTGCCAGCAGCTACTTCCCCCGACAGGGGGCTAACGACGAGCAGTACTTC
CDR3 protein: CASSYFPRQGANDEQYF
clone size: NA
V gene: TRBV5-4
D gene: TRBD1
J gene: TRBJ2-7

CDR3 DNA: TGTGCCAGCAGCTTGGGCGGGGTGGCAGCGGGGGGCGCAGAGGTTGAGCAGTTCTTC
CDR3 protein: CASSLGGVAAGGAEVEQFF
clone size: NA
V gene: TRBV7-2
D gene: TRBD2
J gene: TRBJ2-1

CDR3 DNA: TGTGCCAGCAGTGTAGCAGATACGCAGTATTTT
CDR3 protein: CASSVADTQYF
clone size: NA
V gene: TRBV6-1
D gene: NA
J gene: TRBJ2-3

CDR3 DNA: TGCGCCACCACCCAGGGGGGTCGGACCGGGGAGCTGTTTTTT
CDR3 protein: CATTQGGRTGELFF
clone size: few
V gene: TRBV5-1
D gene: NA
J gene: TRBJ2-2

CDR3 DNA: TGCGCCAGCAGCCCCCTGGGGCTAAACCCCACAGATACGCAGTATTTT
CDR3 protein: CASSPLGLNPTDTQYF
clone size: NA
V gene: TRBV4-3
D gene: NA
J gene: TRBJ2-3

CDR3 DNA: TGCGCCAGCAGCTTGCTCCCTATGCCCAACACCGGGGAGCTGTTTTTT
CDR3 protein: CASSLLPMPNTGELFF
clone size: NA
V gene: TRBV5-1
D gene: NA
J gene: TRBJ2-2

CDR3 DNA: TGCGCCAGCAGCTCTCGACTAGCGGGGGGCCTTTACTCCAACACCGGGGAGCTGTTTTTT
CDR3 protein: CASSSRLAGGLYSNTGELFF
clone size: NA
V gene: TRBV10-1
D gene: TRBD2
J gene: TRBJ2-2

CDR3 DNA: TGTGCCAGCAGCTTATCTAGCGGGGGACCCATCTCCTACAATGAGCAGTTCTTC
CDR3 protein: CASSLSSGGPISYNEQFF
clone size: NA
V gene: TRBV5-6
D gene: TRBD2
J gene: TRBJ2-1

CDR3 DNA: TGCAGTGCTAGAGTCTACGATACGCAGTATTTT
CDR3 protein: CSARVYDTQYF
clone size: NA
V gene: TRBV20-1
D gene: NA
J gene: TRBJ2-3

CDR3 DNA: TGCGCCAGCAGCCAAGTGAACAGGGGGCGTAACTATGGCTACACCTTC
CDR3 protein: CASSQVNRGRNYGYTF
clone size: NA
V gene: TRBV4-3
D gene: TRBD1
J gene: TRBJ1-2

CDR3 DNA: TGTGCCAGCAGCTTTAGAATTGGTAGGGACAAGAAAGCCTACGAGCAGTACTTC
CDR3 protein: CASSFRIGRDKKAYEQYF
clone size: once
V gene: TRBV7-9
D gene: NA
J gene: TRBJ2-7

CDR3 DNA: TGTGCCATCAAGGGCCCTCGACTAGCGGGGGGGCAAGAGACCCAGTACTTC
CDR3 protein: CAIKGPRLAGGQETQYF
clone size: NA
V gene: TRBV10-3
D gene: TRBD2
J gene: TRBJ2-5

CDR3 DNA: TGTGCCTGGAGTGTATACGGGAGCAATCAGCCCCAGCATTTT
CDR3 protein: CAWSVYGSNQPQHF
clone size: NA
V gene: TRBV30
D gene: NA
J gene: TRBJ1-5

CDR3 DNA: TGTGCCAGCAGCCCCCGGGACAGGGAACCTATTAACTATGGCTACACCTTC
CDR3 protein: CASSPRDREPINYGYTF
clone size: NA
V gene: TRBV27
D gene: TRBD1
J gene: TRBJ1-2

CDR3 DNA: TGCGCCAGCAGCCAAGATCGGGGGGCCAGGGAGACCCAGTACTTC
CDR3 protein: CASSQDRGARETQYF
clone size: NA
V gene: TRBV4-3
D gene: NA
J gene: TRBJ2-5